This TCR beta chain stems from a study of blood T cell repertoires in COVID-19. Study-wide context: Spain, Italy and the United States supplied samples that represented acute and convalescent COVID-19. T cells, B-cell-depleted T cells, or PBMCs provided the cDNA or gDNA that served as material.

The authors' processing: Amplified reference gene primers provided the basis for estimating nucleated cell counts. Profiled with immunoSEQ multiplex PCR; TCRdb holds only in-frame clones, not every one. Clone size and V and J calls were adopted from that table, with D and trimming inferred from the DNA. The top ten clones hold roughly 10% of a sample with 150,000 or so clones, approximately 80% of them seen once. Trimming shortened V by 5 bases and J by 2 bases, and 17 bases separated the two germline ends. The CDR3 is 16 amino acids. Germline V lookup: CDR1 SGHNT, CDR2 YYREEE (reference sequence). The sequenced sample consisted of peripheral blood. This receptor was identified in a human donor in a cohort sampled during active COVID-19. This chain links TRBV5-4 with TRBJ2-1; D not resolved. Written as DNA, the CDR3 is TGTGCCAGCAGGGCCCGACTGAGGAACCCCTACAATGAGCAGTTCTTC. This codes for CASRARLRNPYNEQFF.